Included here is one T cell receptor (beta chain) sequence, with context. Its antigen is as yet unknown. The data originate from a study of long-term antiretroviral therapy in people with HIV. Study-level findings and limits: Repertoires with HIV possessed tighter CDR3 length spans than those of controls. Diversity increased after ART yet remained lower than in transplant donor controls.

This was the immunoSEQ v3.0 assay at survey level. Data came from immunoSEQ multiplex PCR; TCRdb stores just in-frame clones and leaves some out. The table has around 19,000 clones, approximately 90% seen once; the top ten hold 7% to 9.5%. With 6 bases removed from V and 7 bases from J, the gap between germline ends came to 16 bases. Per germline, CDR1 LNHDA and CDR2 SQIVND (reference sequence). This CDR3 has 14 residues. This TCR came from a woman between 25 and 40 years old with HIV. Sequencing was performed on unsorted PBMCs, taken roughly 4.2 years before starting antiretroviral therapy. This rearrangement joins TRBV19 to TRBJ1-3; no clear D. CDR3 residues: CASRRWQARNTIYF. CDR3 nucleotides: TGTGCCAGTAGACGGTGGCAGGCGAGGAACACCATATATTTT.